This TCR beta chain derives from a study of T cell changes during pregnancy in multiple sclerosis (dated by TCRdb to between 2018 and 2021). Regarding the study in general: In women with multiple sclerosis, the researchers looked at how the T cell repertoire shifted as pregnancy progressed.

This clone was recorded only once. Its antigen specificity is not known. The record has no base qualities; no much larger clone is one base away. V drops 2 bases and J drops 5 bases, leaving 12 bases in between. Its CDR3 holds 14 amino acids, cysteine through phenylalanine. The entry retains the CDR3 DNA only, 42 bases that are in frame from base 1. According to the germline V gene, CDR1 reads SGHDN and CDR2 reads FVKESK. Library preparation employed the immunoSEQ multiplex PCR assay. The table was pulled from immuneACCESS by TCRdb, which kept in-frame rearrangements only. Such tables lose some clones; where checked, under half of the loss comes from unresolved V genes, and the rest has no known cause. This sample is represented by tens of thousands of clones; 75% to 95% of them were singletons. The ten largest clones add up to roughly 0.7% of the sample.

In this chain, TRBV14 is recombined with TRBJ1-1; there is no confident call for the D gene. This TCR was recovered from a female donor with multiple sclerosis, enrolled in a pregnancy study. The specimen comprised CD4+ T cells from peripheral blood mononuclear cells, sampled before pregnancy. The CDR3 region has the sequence CASSQLLGGTEAFF. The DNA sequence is TGTGCCAGCAGCCAACTCCTCGGAGGGACTGAAGCTTTCTTT.